This T cell receptor beta chain was identified in a study of PD-L1 blockade in urothelial cancer. As for the study in general: Atezolizumab therapy began for patients in about 2014, dosed at 1,200 mg intravenously every 3 weeks.

This clone was observed a single time. Using immunoSEQ multiplex PCR, the repertoire was profiled, and TCRdb retains in-frame clones only, with some absent. This sample has roughly 51,000 clones, with 79% found just once. CDR1 ENHRY and CDR2 SYGVKD come from the germline V gene. CDR3 length: 12 amino acids. The V end lost 8 bases, the J end lost 4 bases, and 12 bases lay between the germline ends. Documented time point: pretreatment peripheral blood. The sample in question was PBMCs, obtained around atezolizumab (anti-PD-L1) treatment. This clonotype was sampled from a man in his sixties or seventies with urothelial cancer. The V and J genes are TRBV10-3 and TRBJ2-7; D gene unclear. The CDR3 protein is CAIGKEVYEQYF. CDR3 in DNA: TGTGCCATCGGCAAAGAGGTTTACGAGCAGTACTTC.